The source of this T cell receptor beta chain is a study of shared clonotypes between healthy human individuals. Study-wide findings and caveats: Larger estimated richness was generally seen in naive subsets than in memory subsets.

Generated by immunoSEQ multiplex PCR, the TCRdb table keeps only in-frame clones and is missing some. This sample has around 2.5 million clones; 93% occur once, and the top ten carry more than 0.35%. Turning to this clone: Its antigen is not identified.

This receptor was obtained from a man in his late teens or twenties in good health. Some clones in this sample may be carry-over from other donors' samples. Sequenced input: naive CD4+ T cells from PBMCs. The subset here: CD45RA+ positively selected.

CDR3 region: CASSPSGLAGYTQYF. As DNA, the CDR3 is TGTGCCAGCAGTCCAAGCGGACTAGCGGGATATACGCAGTATTTT. The chain employs TRBV6-1 and TRBJ2-3, with TRBD2 matching over 12 bases. CDR1 is MNHNS and CDR2 is SASEGT in the germline V gene. V lost 5 bases to trimming and J lost 7 bases; unmatched junction nucleotides: 7. The CDR3 extends over 15 amino acids.